A selection of T cell receptor beta chains follows, all from one sample in a study of OX40 agonist ivuxolimab in advanced cancers. The method was immunoSEQ multiplex PCR; TCRdb's version includes in-frame clones alone and lacks a portion of them. The repertoire consists of tens of thousands of clones, with 75% to 90% occurring once and the leading ten covering around 0.92%. Sample: CD4+ or CD8+ T cells sorted from blood, taken in a trial of the OX40 agonist ivuxolimab. The receptors here all came from an adult with an advanced solid tumor such as melanoma, head and neck, liver or kidney cancer. CDR3s include the opening cysteine and the closing phenylalanine or tryptophan. Fields, in order: V gene, J gene, D gene, clone size, CDR3 DNA, CDR3 protein. The D gene is left open where the match is weak. Size is omitted from some rows. Given values are once, few, many or a class for expanded clones.

V: TRBV29-1
J: TRBJ2-7
D: TRBD2
size: once
DNA: TGCAGCGTTACCCGAGCGGGGGAGCAGTACTTC
CDR3: CSVTRAGEQYF

V: TRBV6-1
J: TRBJ2-7
D: TRBD1
size: -
DNA: TGTGCCAGCAGTGAAAGACGGACAGGGTTGGGTGAGCAGTACTTC
CDR3: CASSERRTGLGEQYF

V: TRBV19
J: TRBJ1-2
D: -
size: -
DNA: TGTGCCAGTAGTACGTCCGGAAGAGGGCCGGGCTACACCTTC
CDR3: CASSTSGRGPGYTF

V: TRBV9
J: TRBJ2-7
D: TRBD1
size: -
DNA: TGTGCCAGCAGCCCGACAGGGTCCGCCTACGAGCAGTACTTC
CDR3: CASSPTGSAYEQYF

V: TRBV6-5
J: TRBJ2-1
D: TRBD2
size: -
DNA: TGTGCCAGCAGTTACCCCACTAGCGGGAGCCAGAATGAGCAGTTCTTC
CDR3: CASSYPTSGSQNEQFF

V: TRBV4-1
J: TRBJ1-6
D: TRBD1
size: -
DNA: TGCGCCAGCAGCCAAGGCCCGGGACAGACACCTAATTCACCCCTCCACTTT
CDR3: CASSQGPGQTPNSPLHF

V: TRBV28
J: TRBJ2-2
D: -
size: -
DNA: TGTGCCAGCAGTCCCTCTTCGACTGAGAACACCGGGGAGCTGTTTTTT
CDR3: CASSPSSTENTGELFF

V: TRBV4-1
J: TRBJ1-1
D: -
size: -
DNA: TGCGCCAGCAGCCAATTAGGGGCAGGGGTCACTGAAGCTTTCTTT
CDR3: CASSQLGAGVTEAFF

V: TRBV2
J: TRBJ2-1
D: -
size: -
DNA: TGTGCCAGCAGTGAAATTCCCTACAATGAGCAGTTCTTC
CDR3: CASSEIPYNEQFF

V: TRBV11-3
J: TRBJ2-2
D: -
size: -
DNA: TGTGCCAGCAGACTCAGAACCGGGGAGCTGTTTTTT
CDR3: CASRLRTGELFF

V: TRBV30
J: TRBJ2-1
D: -
size: -
DNA: TGTGCCTGGAGTCGGCCCCCAACCCCGAGCTCCTACAATGAGCAGTTCTTC
CDR3: CAWSRPPTPSSYNEQFF

V: TRBV10-2
J: TRBJ1-2
D: TRBD1
size: -
DNA: TGCGCCAGCAGTGAGTCGTGGACAGGGGCGGGTGGCTACACCTTC
CDR3: CASSESWTGAGGYTF

V: TRBV28
J: TRBJ2-5
D: -
size: -
DNA: TGTGCCAGCAGTCCGGGACTTCAAGAGACCCAGTACTTC
CDR3: CASSPGLQETQYF

V: TRBV7-9
J: TRBJ2-2
D: -
size: -
DNA: TGTGCCAGCAGCCTTGGAGGGGGACTGAACACCGGGGAGCTGTTTTTT
CDR3: CASSLGGGLNTGELFF

V: TRBV27
J: TRBJ1-2
D: -
size: -
DNA: TGTGCCAGCAGTACGGCAGGGTTATATGGCTACACCTTC
CDR3: CASSTAGLYGYTF

V: TRBV11-3
J: TRBJ2-5
D: TRBD2
size: -
DNA: TGTGCCAGCAGCTCTCCGAGCGGGGGGGGAGAGACCCAGTACTTC
CDR3: CASSSPSGGGETQYF

V: TRBV10-3
J: TRBJ2-3
D: TRBD1
size: -
DNA: TGTGCCATCGGGACAGGGAGCACAGATACGCAGTATTTT
CDR3: CAIGTGSTDTQYF

V: TRBV6-1
J: TRBJ1-2
D: -
size: -
DNA: TGTGCCAGCAGTGAAGTTGACCCGCTGATCGGTGGCTACACCTTC
CDR3: CASSEVDPLIGGYTF

V: TRBV9
J: TRBJ2-2
D: TRBD2
size: -
DNA: TGTGCCAGCAGCCCCGGGCTAGCGGGCACCGGGGAGCTGTTTTTT
CDR3: CASSPGLAGTGELFF

V: TRBV18
J: TRBJ1-4
D: TRBD1
size: -
DNA: TGTGCCAGCTCATCCATCCGACAGGGGGGTGAGGAAAAACTGTTTTTT
CDR3: CASSSIRQGGEEKLFF

V: TRBV6-5
J: TRBJ2-7
D: TRBD1
size: -
DNA: TGTGCCAGCAGTTACCCCGGGACAGGGTCTTACGAGCAGTACTTC
CDR3: CASSYPGTGSYEQYF

V: TRBV30
J: TRBJ2-7
D: TRBD2
size: -
DNA: TGTGCCTGGGAAAGCGGGAGCCCCCGGTTGTACTTC
CDR3: CAWESGSPRLYF

V: TRBV4-1
J: TRBJ1-1
D: -
size: -
DNA: TGCGCCAGCAGCCAGAGGGGTCTTACTCCCGAAGCTTTCTTT
CDR3: CASSQRGLTPEAFF

V: TRBV11-2
J: TRBJ1-1
D: -
size: -
DNA: TGTGCCAGCAGCCCCGAAGGGCGGGGGATTTACACTGAAGCTTTCTTT
CDR3: CASSPEGRGIYTEAFF

V: TRBV18
J: TRBJ2-3
D: -
size: once
DNA: TGTGCCAGCTCACCACCCGACTTAACCCCCGGCGATACGCAGTATTTT
CDR3: CASSPPDLTPGDTQYF

V: TRBV2
J: TRBJ1-1
D: -
size: -
DNA: TGTGCCACTCATCACAGGGCGATGAACACTGAAGCTTTCTTT
CDR3: CATHHRAMNTEAFF

V: TRBV7-9
J: TRBJ2-7
D: TRBD1
size: -
DNA: TGTGCCAGCAGCCGACAGGGGCCTTCCTACGAGCAGTACTTC
CDR3: CASSRQGPSYEQYF

V: TRBV5-1
J: TRBJ1-6
D: -
size: -
DNA: TGCGCCAGCAGCTTGGCGTCGGGTGGGAGCTCCTATAATTCACCCCTCCACTTT
CDR3: CASSLASGGSSYNSPLHF

V: TRBV7-2
J: TRBJ2-3
D: -
size: -
DNA: TGTGCCAGCAGCTTACTCTCGCGAGCCGGCACAGATACGCAGTATTTT
CDR3: CASSLLSRAGTDTQYF

V: TRBV6-5
J: TRBJ1-4
D: TRBD1
size: -
DNA: TGTGCCAGCAGCCGGGGGACAGGCATGAATGAAAAACTGTTTTTT
CDR3: CASSRGTGMNEKLFF

V: TRBV7-9
J: TRBJ1-1
D: -
size: -
DNA: TGTGCCAGCAGCTTAAGTCAGGGGTACGCTGAAGCTTTCTTT
CDR3: CASSLSQGYAEAFF

V: TRBV19
J: TRBJ1-1
D: -
size: -
DNA: TGTGCCAGCTTAGGACGGGATATGGCTTTCTTT
CDR3: CASLGRDMAFF

V: TRBV6-6
J: TRBJ2-2
D: -
size: -
DNA: TGTGCCAGCAGCAGGGGACAGCTGACGGGGGCCGGGGAGCTGTTTTTT
CDR3: CASSRGQLTGAGELFF

V: TRBV10-3
J: TRBJ2-5
D: -
size: once
DNA: TGTGCCATCAGGCCCGCAGGGGAAGAGACCCAGTACTTC
CDR3: CAIRPAGEETQYF

V: TRBV28
J: TRBJ1-1
D: -
size: -
DNA: TGTGCCAGCAGTACCCGGGAGTCTCGAGCTTTCTTT
CDR3: CASSTRESRAFF

V: TRBV11-2
J: TRBJ1-2
D: -
size: -
DNA: TGTGCCAGCAGCTTAGACGGTGGGGACAAGTATGGCTACACCTTC
CDR3: CASSLDGGDKYGYTF

V: TRBV7-2
J: TRBJ1-1
D: -
size: few
DNA: TGTGCCAGCAGCTTAGCAGGGCGTGAAGCTTTCTTT
CDR3: CASSLAGREAFF

V: TRBV29-1
J: TRBJ2-1
D: -
size: few
DNA: TGCAGCGTCCTTAGCCGCGATGAGCAGTTCTTC
CDR3: CSVLSRDEQFF

V: TRBV29-1
J: TRBJ1-2
D: TRBD1
size: -
DNA: TGCAGCACTTCGACAGGGACCAACTATGGCTACACCTTC
CDR3: CSTSTGTNYGYTF

V: TRBV21-1
J: TRBJ2-5
D: -
size: -
DNA: TGTGCCAGCAGCAAAGAGGAGGTAGCGGGGTGGGGGGCCCAGTACTTC
CDR3: CASSKEEVAGWGAQYF

V: TRBV7-6
J: TRBJ2-7
D: TRBD1
size: few
DNA: TGTGCCAGCAGCCTAGTGGGACAGGGGTCGGGCGAGCAGTACTTC
CDR3: CASSLVGQGSGEQYF